The 27 T cell receptor beta chains below were found in one sample sequenced in a study of blood T cell repertoires in COVID-19. The protocol was immunoSEQ multiplex PCR, while the TCRdb copy is restricted to in-frame clones and leaves out a portion. The sample carries approximately 200,000 clones, roughly nine tenths recorded once. Sequenced: peripheral blood. These receptors came from a woman aged 45-65 years with acute or convalescent COVID-19.

The chain couples TRBV4-3 to TRBJ2-2; 9 nucleotides line up with TRBD1. The CDR3 sequence is 15 residues long. Germline CDR1 and CDR2: LGHNA and YSLEER. The V segment lost 5 bases and the J segment 8 bases; nucleotides outside the gene matches: 9. The CDR3 DNA reads as TGCGCCAGCAGCTTGGGACAGGGCGTGTGGGGGGAGCTGTTTTTT. It specifies CASSLGQGVWGELFF.

The chain joins TRBV2 to TRBJ2-3; 9 bases match TRBD1. Looked up from germline, CDR1 is SNHLY and CDR2 is FYNNEI. The CDR3 spans 15 residues. The junction had 5 bases not matched to a gene; V was cut back by 3 bases and J by 4 bases. This CDR3 reads CASSDNRGRADTQYF. The CDR3 coding sequence is TGTGCCAGCAGTGATAACAGGGGGCGGGCAGATACGCAGTATTTT.

In this sample, this clone turned up a few times. Mismatch with germline at one junction end may stem from a read error. The chain employs TRBV5-1 and TRBJ2-2; the match to TRBD1 covers 7 bases. The CDR3 is 16 amino acids. Per the germline V gene, CDR1 is SGHRS and CDR2 is YFSETQ. The CDR3 reads CASSLVSTGNAGELFF. Written as DNA, the CDR3 is TGCGCCAGCAGCTTGGTCTCGACAGGGAACGCCGGGGAGCTGTTTTTT. Supplemented by reference TRBV5-1 and TRBJ2-2, the full variable domain reads KAGVTQTPRYLIKTRGQQVTLSCSPISGHRSVSWYQQTPGQGLQFLFEYFSETQRNKGNFPGRFSGRQFSNSRSEMNVSTLELGDSALYLCASSLVSTGNAGELFFGEGSRLTVL.

The chain recombines TRBV7-6 with TRBJ1-6; the match to TRBD1 covers 12 bases. There are 19 residues in the CDR3. Germline CDR1 and CDR2: SGHVS and FNYEAQ. V lost 1 base to trimming and J lost 7 bases; unmatched junction nucleotides: 11. The CDR3 DNA is TGTGCCAGCAGCTTAGTTAGCCCGGGACAGGGGGCTTTGAATTCACCCCTCCACTTT. This translates into CASSLVSPGQGALNSPLHF.

V usage is TRBV27 and J usage is TRBJ2-7; the match to TRBD1 covers 9 bases. In germline, CDR1 is MNHEY, CDR2 SMNVEV (reference sequence). The CDR3 has 14 amino acids. Losses at the gene ends were 5 bases for V and 3 bases for J; bases not matched to a gene: 5. DNA of the CDR3: TGTGCCAGCAGTGCAACAGGGGGCGGCTACGAGCAGTACTTC. It yields the protein CASSATGGGYEQYF.

This clone was recorded once. This CDR3 reads CATRTSPNEKLFF. CDR3 coding DNA: TGTGCCACCCGGACTTCCCCAAATGAAAAACTGTTTTTT. The chain is built from TRBV15 and TRBJ1-4, with D unclear. This CDR3 is 13 amino acids long. V was shortened by 8 bases and J by 5 bases, with 12 bases between the two germline ends. Germline-derived CDR1 and CDR2 are LNHNV and YYDKDF (reference sequence).

The J gene is TRBJ1-3, the V gene TRBV5-1, with D perhaps TRBD1 (5 bases). The V and J ends lost 2 bases and 0 bases respectively, with 9 bases between them. The germline CDR1 and CDR2 sequences are SGHRS and YFSETQ. The CDR3 runs 15 residues. In DNA form, the CDR3 reads TGCGCCAGCAGCTTTTGGGGGGACTCTGGAAACACCATATATTTT. This sequence encodes CASSFWGDSGNTIYF.

The chain combines TRBV19 with TRBJ1-3, with D possibly TRBD1 on 5 matching bases. Trimming took off 7 bases at V and 0 bases at J, with 10 bases between the two ends. This CDR3 spans 14 amino acids. Germline CDR1 and CDR2: LNHDA and SQIVND (reference sequence). As DNA, the CDR3 is TGTGCCAGTAAGGGGACTTTCTCTGGAAACACCATATATTTT. Translated: CASKGTFSGNTIYF.

This sequence joins TRBV6-2 or TRBV6-3 and TRBJ2-3; D may be TRBD2 (5 bases). Trimming removed 5 bases from V and 1 base from J, with 10 bases in between. CDR3 size: 14 residues. Germline CDR1 and CDR2: MNHEY and SVGEGT. The CDR3 nucleotides read TGTGCCAGCAGTCCGGGATCAGGCACAGATACGCAGTATTTT. Its protein is CASSPGSGTDTQYF.

This clone was observed a single time. V usage is TRBV4-3 and J usage is TRBJ1-2; 9 positions match TRBD1. Per the germline V gene, CDR1 is LGHNA and CDR2 is YSLEER. V was clipped by 5 bases and J by 4 bases; unmatched bases: 8. This CDR3 has 15 amino acids. Here the CDR3 reads CASSASTGGGYGYTF. In DNA form, the CDR3 reads TGCGCCAGCAGCGCCTCAACAGGGGGCGGCTATGGCTACACCTTC.

The chain is built from TRBV19 and TRBJ2-5, with 8 bases fitting TRBD2. CDR3 length equals 14 residues. With 3 bases clipped from V and 2 bases from J, the junction kept 2 bases outside the gene matches. The germline CDR1 and CDR2 sequences are LNHDA and SQIVND (reference sequence). This CDR3 is CASSIGTRQETQYF. Here the CDR3 DNA reads TGTGCCAGTAGTATCGGGACTAGACAAGAGACCCAGTACTTC.

The rearrangement uses TRBV10-3 and TRBJ2-7; D unresolved. Trimming left V 3 bases short and J 2 bases short, with 5 bases between. CDR1 is ENHRY, CDR2 SYGVKD, per germline. CDR3 length equals 12 residues. CDR3 nucleotide sequence: TGTGCCATCAGTGAAAGCCCCTACGAGCAGTACTTC. Its translation: CAISESPYEQYF.

In regard to this clone: The same CDR3 can be traced to other DNA sequences in this sample. The V gene is TRBV29-1, the J gene TRBJ1-2, with 7 nucleotides matching TRBD1. This CDR3 is built from 13 residues. CDR1 and CDR2 from the germline V gene are SQVTM and ANQGSEA. V lost 6 bases and J lost 4; bases outside the gene matches: 8. CDR3 coding DNA: TGCAGCGTCCGTTTACAGGGGTCCTATGGCTACACCTTC. It translates to CSVRLQGSYGYTF.

CDR3 sequence (DNA): TGTGCCAGCATTCGGACAGGGGGGTACGAGCAGTACTTC. Its protein product is CASIRTGGYEQYF. The rearrangement joins TRBV6-5 to TRBJ2-7, with 10 bases lining up with TRBD1. The V and J ends lost 7 bases and 4 bases, in that order; junction bases with no gene match: 4. CDR1 and CDR2 (germline): MNHEY, SVGAGI. The CDR3 length is 13 residues.

V is TRBV5-1 and J is TRBJ1-2; no clear D. The CDR3 is made up of 12 amino acids. The V gene lost 1 base and the J gene lost 8 bases, with 9 bases spanning the gap. CDR1 SGHRS and CDR2 YFSETQ come from the germline V gene. The DNA for the CDR3 is TGCGCCAGCAGCTTGACCGGGAACGGCTACACCTTC. Its translation is CASSLTGNGYTF.

V usage is TRBV24-1 and J usage is TRBJ2-5; D perhaps matches TRBD1 (5 bases). The CDR3 totals 16 residues. Germline CDR1 and CDR2: KGHDR and SFDVKD. V was shortened by 4 bases and J by 2 bases, with 16 bases between the two germline ends. DNA of the CDR3: TGTGCCACCAGTGACTACAAAGGGGCAGCACAAGAGACCCAGTACTTC. Translated, it gives CATSDYKGAAQETQYF.

This rearrangement joins TRBV19 to TRBJ1-5, with TRBD1 as a possible D gene (5 bases). The V gene's germline CDR1 is LNHDA and CDR2 SQIVND (reference sequence). With 6 bases removed from V and 3 bases from J, the gap between germline ends came to 15 bases. The CDR3 runs 15 residues. CDR3 loop: CASRTQQGHNQPQHF. For the CDR3, the DNA is TGTGCCAGTAGGACGCAGCAGGGTCACAATCAGCCCCAGCATTTT.

This clone has a handful of counts. The rearrangement links TRBV28 to TRBJ2-1; TRBD1 agrees at 7 bases. V was clipped by 4 bases and J by 7 bases; unmatched bases: 19. Per the germline V gene, CDR1 is MDHEN and CDR2 is SYDVKM. This CDR3 has 18 residues. CDR3 residues: CASSSYLSVGGAFNEQFF. The CDR3 DNA is TGTGCCAGCAGTTCCTACCTTTCGGTAGGGGGCGCTTTTAATGAGCAGTTCTTC.

V and J are TRBV27 and TRBJ2-1; 13 bases match TRBD2. Germline CDR1 and CDR2: MNHEY and SMNVEV (reference sequence). V dropped 2 bases and J dropped 0; count of bases not matched to a gene: 10. This CDR3 spans 20 amino acids. The CDR3 bases are TGTGCCAGCAGTTTAATAGGACTAGCGGGAGCGGTCTTCTCCTACAATGAGCAGTTCTTC. Its translation: CASSLIGLAGAVFSYNEQFF.

The gene calls are TRBV3-1 (or the pseudogene TRBV3-2) and TRBJ1-1; the match to TRBD1 covers 8 bases. V shed 8 bases and J 3 bases; nucleotides not matched to a gene: 8. This CDR3 has 14 amino acids. CDR1 and CDR2 from the germline V gene are LGHDT and YNNKEL (reference sequence). The DNA of the CDR3 is TGTGCCAGCTGTCAATACAGGGGGGACACTGAAGCTTTCTTT. Translating it yields CASCQYRGDTEAFF.

The chain has TRBV10-2 and TRBJ2-5; D is unclear. V was pared by 4 bases and J by 0 bases, with 12 bases between. The CDR3 covers 15 residues. The V gene's germline CDR1 is WSHSY and CDR2 SAAADI. The CDR3 spells CASSGAPVYQETQYF. The CDR3 DNA sequence: TGCGCCAGCAGTGGAGCTCCCGTGTACCAAGAGACCCAGTACTTC.

The rearrangement uses TRBV7-9 and TRBJ2-2, with 9 bases that match TRBD2. Looked up from germline, CDR1 is SEHNR and CDR2 is FQNEAQ (reference sequence). This CDR3 is 16 amino acids long. Unmatched junction bases numbered 9, after V lost 5 bases and J lost 5 bases. Here the CDR3 reads CASSRGLSGSTGELFF. CDR3 coding DNA: TGTGCCAGCAGCCGGGGCCTTAGCGGGAGTACCGGGGAGCTGTTTTTT.

The V gene is TRBV6-6, the J gene TRBJ1-2; weak D call: TRBD1 (6 bases). Germline V gives CDR1 MNHNY, CDR2 SVGAGI (reference sequence). The V end was cut by 6 bases, the J end by 4 bases, with 15 bases between. The length of the CDR3 is 14 residues. The CDR3 loop is CASRLTGLTYGYTF. Written as DNA, the CDR3 is TGTGCCAGCAGGCTTACAGGGCTTACCTATGGCTACACCTTC.

This clone was recorded only once. The rearrangement joins TRBV6-5 to TRBJ2-3; 7 nucleotides line up with TRBD1. The J segment lost 2 bases and the V segment lost 8 bases, leaving 4 bases of the junction unmatched. The CDR3 extends over 13 amino acids. Germline V gives CDR1 MNHEY, CDR2 SVGAGI. CDR3 in amino acids: CASSGQNTDTQYF. In DNA, the CDR3 is TGTGCCAGCTCGGGACAGAACACAGATACGCAGTATTTT.

This clone was seen at least ten times. The chain combines TRBV7-9 with TRBJ1-3, with D hard to call. The germline V gene encodes CDR1 SEHNR and CDR2 FQNEAQ (reference sequence). V was shortened by 6 bases and J by 1 base, with 13 bases between the two germline ends. The CDR3 totals 15 residues. The CDR3 sequence is CASRLTVDSGNTIYF. The CDR3 nucleotides read TGTGCCAGCAGGTTAACGGTTGATTCTGGAAACACCATATATTTT.

The chain combines TRBV10-3 with TRBJ2-5; 8 bases line up with TRBD2. After removal of 5 bases from V and 5 bases from J, the junction contained 7 bases not matched to a gene. Germline loops: CDR1 ENHRY, CDR2 SYGVKD. CDR3 length: 14 amino acids. The CDR3 region has the DNA TGTGCCATCAGTTCAGCGGGGGTCGTGGAGACCCAGTACTTC. It specifies CAISSAGVVETQYF.

The CDR3 DNA is TGTGCCAGCTCACGCGGGACAGACCAAGAGACCCAGTACTTC. Encoded protein: CASSRGTDQETQYF. The chain has TRBV18 and TRBJ2-5, with D maybe TRBD1 (7 bases). The germline V gene has CDR1 KGHSH and CDR2 LQKENI. CDR3 length equals 14 residues. V lost 4 bases to trimming and J lost 0 bases, with 9 bases between them.